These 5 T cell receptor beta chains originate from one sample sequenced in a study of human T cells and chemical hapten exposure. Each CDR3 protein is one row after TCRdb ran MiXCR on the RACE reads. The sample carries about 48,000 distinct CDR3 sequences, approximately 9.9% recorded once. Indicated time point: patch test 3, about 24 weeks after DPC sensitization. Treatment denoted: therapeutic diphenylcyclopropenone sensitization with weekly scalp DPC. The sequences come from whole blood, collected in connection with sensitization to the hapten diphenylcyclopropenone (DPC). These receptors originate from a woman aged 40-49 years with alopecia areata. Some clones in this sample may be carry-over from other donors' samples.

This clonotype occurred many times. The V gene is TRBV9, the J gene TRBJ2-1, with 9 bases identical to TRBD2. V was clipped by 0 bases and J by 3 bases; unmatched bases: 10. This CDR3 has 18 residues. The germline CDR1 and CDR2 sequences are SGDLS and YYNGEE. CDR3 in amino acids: CASSVGFSGGVFYNEQFF. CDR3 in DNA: TGTGCCAGCAGCGTAGGGTTTAGCGGGGGAGTCTTCTACAATGAGCAGTTCTTC. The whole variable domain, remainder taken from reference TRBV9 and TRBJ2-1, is DSGVTQTPKHLITATGQRVTLRCSPRSGDLSVYWYQQSLDQGLQFLIQYYNGEERAKGNILERFSAQQFPDLHSELNLSSLELGDSALYFCASSVGFSGGVFYNEQFFGPGTRLTVL.

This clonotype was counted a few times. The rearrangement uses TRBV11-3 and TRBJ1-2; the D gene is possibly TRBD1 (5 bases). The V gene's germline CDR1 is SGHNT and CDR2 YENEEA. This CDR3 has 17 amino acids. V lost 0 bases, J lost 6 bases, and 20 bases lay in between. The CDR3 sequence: CASSLDPPSRRVHGYTF. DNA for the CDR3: TGTGCCAGCAGCTTAGACCCACCCAGTCGCAGGGTCCATGGCTACACCTTC.

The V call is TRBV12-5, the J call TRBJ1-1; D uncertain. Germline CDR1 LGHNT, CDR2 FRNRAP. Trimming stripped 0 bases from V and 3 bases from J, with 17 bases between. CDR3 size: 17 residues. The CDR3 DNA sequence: TGTGCTAGTGGTTTGGTACCTGCCGCAAGGGAGGACACTGAAGCTTTCTTT. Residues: CASGLVPAAREDTEAFF.

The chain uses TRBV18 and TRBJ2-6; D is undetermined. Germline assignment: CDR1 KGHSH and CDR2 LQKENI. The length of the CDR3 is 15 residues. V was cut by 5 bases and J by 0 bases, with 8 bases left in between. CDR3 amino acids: CASSIILSGANVLTF. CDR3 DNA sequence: TGTGCCAGCTCAATAATCCTCTCTGGGGCCAACGTCCTGACTTTC.

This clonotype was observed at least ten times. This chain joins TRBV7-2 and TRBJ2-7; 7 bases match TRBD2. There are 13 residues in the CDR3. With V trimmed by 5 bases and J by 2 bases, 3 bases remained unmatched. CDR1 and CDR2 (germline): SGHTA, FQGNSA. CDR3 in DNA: TGTGCCAGCAGCCGCCGGGGGGCCTACGAGCAGTACTTC. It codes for CASSRRGAYEQYF.